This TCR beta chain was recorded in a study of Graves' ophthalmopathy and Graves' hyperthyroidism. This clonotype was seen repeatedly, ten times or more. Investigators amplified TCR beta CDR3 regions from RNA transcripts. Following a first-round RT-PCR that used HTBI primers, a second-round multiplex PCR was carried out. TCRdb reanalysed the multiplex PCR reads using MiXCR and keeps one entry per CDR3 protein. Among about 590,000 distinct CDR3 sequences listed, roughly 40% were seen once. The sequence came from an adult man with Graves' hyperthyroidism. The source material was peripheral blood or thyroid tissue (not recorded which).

The CDR3: CASSPGQGAPGYTF. In nucleotides, the CDR3 is TGTGCCAGCAGCCCCGGACAGGGGGCGCCTGGCTACACCTTC. V gene TRBV6-5 combines with J gene TRBJ1-2, with 11 bases matching TRBD1. Trimming took 6 bases from V and 7 from J; bases not matched to a gene: 7. The CDR3 contains 14 residues. Looked up from germline, CDR1 is MNHEY and CDR2 is SVGAGI.